The text below deals with one T cell receptor (beta chain). This clone has just one count. What this receptor recognizes is not known. No clone much larger than this one lies a single base away; base qualities are absent. A second Seattle source provided samples from volunteer blood donors who had recovered from COVID-19. Each collaborating institution followed its own protocols to collect whole blood in K2EDTA tubes. For TCRbeta analysis, collaborator samples were shipped as frozen whole blood, as isolated PBMCs, or as DNA extracted from either sample type. TCRbeta CDR3 regions were amplified from genomic DNA using the immunoSEQ Assay, a bias-controlled multiplex PCR. The original pipeline was this. The number of nucleated cells in each sample was estimated from the amplification of reference gene primers within the assay. Sequence reads were collapsed and filtered to measure the absolute abundance of every unique TCRbeta CDR3 rearrangement. For each sample, productive Simpson clonality was calculated by taking the square root of Simpson's diversity index across productive rearrangements. In its TCRdb copy, this immuneACCESS table keeps in-frame sequences only and misses some clones. Where compared with another copy, unresolved V genes explain less than half of these, and the others have no known cause. V and J calls and clone size follow that table, whereas D and trimming were derived from the DNA. The table for this sample lists just under 250,000 clones; about 90% of them were counted only once. Together, the top ten hold 3% to 3.5% of the sample.

Germline trimming: 7 bases from V, 5 bases from J; junction bases outside gene matches: 11. Reading from cysteine to phenylalanine, the CDR3 counts 15 amino acids. Only the CDR3 part of the read is kept: 45 bases, read in frame from the first base. Looking up the germline V gene yields CDR1 SGHRS and CDR2 YFSETQ. The entry originates in a study of blood T cell repertoires in COVID-19 (dated by TCRdb to the early 2020s). Background for the entire study: Collaborator samples came from the United States, Italy and Spain and covered acute and convalescent phases of COVID-19. HLA class I and class II types, where available, came from metadata supplied by the sample provider rather than from assay-based typing. Samples were obtained from the ongoing ImmuneRACE study (first 160 participants) and from some 1,300 subjects provided by 6 global collaborators. The prospective study material was composed of cDNA or gDNA derived from T cells, B-cell-depleted T cells, or PBMCs. Subjects who had been exposed to COVID-19, were actively infected with it, or had recovered from it provided the deeply sampled blood TCRbeta repertoires that made up the dataset. The sample metadata nearly always contained a de-identified subject ID, COVID-19 status, age in years and sex. The repertoires were released in a freely available public database meant as a resource for research on the immune response to SARS-CoV-2. General findings and caveats noted by the study authors: The quantity of clinical and demographic metadata differed by source and by participant and was supplied without curation.

The sequence was obtained from a woman in her twenties or thirties who had recovered from COVID-19. This chain is built from TRBV5-1 and TRBJ2-1; 8 of the junction bases match TRBD2. Sequencing was carried out using peripheral blood. The CDR3 region: CASGRTSPNNNEQFF. In nucleotide form, the sequence is TGCGCCAGCGGGAGGACTAGCCCAAACAACAATGAGCAGTTCTTC.